What follows are 31 T cell receptor beta chains derived from one specimen sequenced in a study of blood T cell repertoires in COVID-19. Data came from immunoSEQ multiplex PCR; TCRdb stores just in-frame clones and leaves some out. The sample has 240,000 or so clones, about 88% seen once. The sequenced sample consisted of peripheral blood. All receptors derive from a woman aged 40-49 years who had recovered from COVID-19.

The chain is built from TRBV24-1 and TRBJ1-2, with D tentatively TRBD1 (6 bases). V lost 2 bases, J lost 4 bases, and 10 bases lay in between. The CDR3 contains 14 residues. Germline loops: CDR1 KGHDR, CDR2 SFDVKD. The DNA of the CDR3 is TGTGCCACCAGTGATTCCACAGGGCCCTATGGCTACACCTTC. It encodes CATSDSTGPYGYTF.

The rearrangement joins TRBV5-1 to TRBJ2-1; 10 nucleotides match TRBD2. This CDR3 is built from 17 residues. V lost 0 bases, J lost 8 bases, and 11 bases stayed unmatched. Germline assignment: CDR1 SGHRS and CDR2 YFSETQ. The CDR3 bases are TGCGCCAGCAGCTTGGCCCCTGGGGCTAGCGGGAGCCATGAGCAGTTCTTC. It is translated as CASSLAPGASGSHEQFF.

The V call is TRBV27, the J call TRBJ1-2; the D gene is possibly TRBD1 (5 bases). The V end was cut by 3 bases, the J end by 0 bases, with 8 bases between. The CDR3 sequence is 14 residues long. CDR1 and CDR2 (germline): MNHEY, SMNVEV (reference sequence). CDR3 protein: CASSLWGTNYGYTF. The CDR3, as DNA: TGTGCCAGCAGTTTGTGGGGCACTAACTATGGCTACACCTTC.

J is TRBJ1-4 and V is TRBV28, with D tentatively TRBD1 (5 bases). The CDR3 has 15 amino acids. The V end lost 5 bases, the J end lost 8 bases, and 18 bases lay between the germline ends. Germline CDR1 MDHEN, CDR2 SYDVKM. DNA of the CDR3: TGTGCCAGCAGTCCACCAAGAGACGGGGGGGAAAAACTGTTTTTT. Translating it yields CASSPPRDGGEKLFF.

The J gene is TRBJ1-2, the V gene TRBV6-2 or TRBV6-3; tentatively, D is TRBD1 (6 bases). The length of the CDR3 is 15 residues. Trimming left V 6 bases short and J 6 bases short, with 20 bases between. Germline V lookup: CDR1 MNHEY, CDR2 SVGEGT. This CDR3 reads CASSQNTGTIDGYTF. In nucleotides, the CDR3 is TGTGCCAGCAGCCAGAACACAGGGACAATCGATGGCTACACCTTC.

The chain joins TRBV7-9 to TRBJ1-2, with 8 bases that match TRBD1. CDR3 length: 13 amino acids. CDR1 is SEHNR and CDR2 is FQNEAQ in the germline V gene (reference sequence). The V segment lost 5 bases and the J segment 6 bases; nucleotides outside the gene matches: 5. As DNA, the CDR3 is TGTGCCAGCAGCCTAGGCAGGGGGCATGGCTACACCTTC. This sequence encodes CASSLGRGHGYTF.

The genes are TRBV4-3 and TRBJ1-2; no firm D call. CDR1 is LGHNA, CDR2 YSLEER, per germline. V lost 2 bases and J 8 bases, leaving 18 bases between the germline ends. There are 15 residues in the CDR3. The CDR3 bases are TGCGCCAGCAGCCAAAGTCCCGACACCCGGGGAGGCTACACCTTC. Encoded protein: CASSQSPDTRGGYTF.

The rearrangement joins TRBV4-1 to TRBJ1-1; 8 bases are shared with TRBD1. Germline assignment: CDR1 MGHRA and CDR2 YSYEKL. The V gene end was trimmed by 4 bases and the J gene end by 10 bases; junction bases not matched to a gene: 11. The CDR3 contains 14 residues. This chain's CDR3 is CASSPRTGTTVAFF. The CDR3 DNA follows: TGCGCCAGCAGCCCCAGGACAGGGACGACGGTAGCTTTCTTT.

The rearrangement uses TRBV6-4 and TRBJ2-7, with TRBD2 matching 10 bases. Germline lookup yields CDR1 MRHNA and CDR2 SNTAGT. Trimming at V came to 6 bases and at J to 2 bases, leaving 7 bases not matched to a gene. The CDR3 is 15 amino acids. CDR3 nucleotide sequence: TGTGCCAGCAGGAGGGGAGCGGGAGGGCCCTACGAGCAGTACTTC. It codes for CASRRGAGGPYEQYF.

This clone was detected only a few times. The gene calls are TRBV19 and TRBJ2-3; 9 nucleotides line up with TRBD1. The germline V gene has CDR1 LNHDA and CDR2 SQIVND (reference sequence). This CDR3 contains 15 residues. The trim removed 5 bases at V and 6 bases at J, leaving 9 bases unmatched. CDR3 loop: CASSPRRQGVDTQYF. The CDR3 nucleotides are TGTGCCAGTAGTCCCAGGAGACAGGGGGTTGATACGCAGTATTTT.

The chain employs TRBV5-4 and TRBJ2-7; 9 bases are shared with TRBD1. Trimming cost V 7 bases and J 2 bases; bases outside gene matches: 7. CDR3 length: 14 amino acids. Germline values: CDR1 SGHNT, CDR2 YYREEE (reference sequence). For the CDR3, the DNA is TGTGCCAGCGGACCCGGGACAGGGCCCTACGAGCAGTACTTC. Its protein product is CASGPGTGPYEQYF.

The chain recombines TRBV19 with TRBJ2-1, with 7 bases lining up with TRBD2. CDR1 is LNHDA and CDR2 is SQIVND in the germline V gene (reference sequence). The CDR3 loop spans 15 amino acids. Trimming at V came to 3 bases and at J to 4 bases, leaving 6 bases not matched to a gene. The chain's CDR3 is CASSIPPGGYNEQFF. CDR3 coding DNA: TGTGCCAGTAGTATTCCCCCCGGGGGGTACAATGAGCAGTTCTTC.

The chain employs TRBV7-2 and TRBJ2-1, with a possible D match to TRBD1 (5 bases). Germline values: CDR1 SGHTA, CDR2 FQGNSA. The CDR3 is 13 amino acids. V was clipped by 6 bases and J by 10 bases, with 16 bases between them. DNA of the CDR3: TGTGCCAGCAGACCCCCCTGGGGCGGCGAGCAGTTCTTC. Translation gives CASRPPWGGEQFF.

This clone was seen a handful of times. The chain is built from TRBV6-2 or TRBV6-3 and TRBJ1-5; 8 positions agree with TRBD1. Germline V gene lookup returns CDR1 MNHEY and CDR2 SVGEGT. The length of the CDR3 is 18 residues. J was trimmed by 0 bases and V by 6 bases; bases with no gene match: 13. DNA for the CDR3: TGTGCCAGCAGCACTGACAGGGGCCCCAGTTATAGCAATCAGCCCCAGCATTTT. It translates to CASSTDRGPSYSNQPQHF.

J is TRBJ1-1 and V is TRBV19, with D tentatively TRBD1 (6 bases). CDR3 length equals 11 residues. Germline CDR1 LNHDA, CDR2 SQIVND (reference sequence). The V gene lost 5 bases and the J gene lost 8 bases, with 9 bases spanning the gap. CDR3 residues: CASSWGPEAFF. The CDR3 region has the DNA TGTGCCAGTAGTTGGGGGCCGGAAGCTTTCTTT.

This clone was seen a handful of times. The chain couples TRBV7-7 to TRBJ2-1, with D tentatively TRBD2 (5 bases). The CDR3 runs to 13 residues. The V gene's germline CDR1 is SSHAT and CDR2 FNYEAQ (reference sequence). Trimming stripped 5 bases from V and 10 bases from J, with 15 bases between. As DNA, the CDR3 is TGTGCCAGCAGCCCTAGTGGGAGCGGAGAGCAGTTCTTC. This codes for CASSPSGSGEQFF.

J is TRBJ1-5 and V is TRBV6-2 or TRBV6-3; D not certain. Trimming cost V 3 bases and J 7 bases, with 13 bases left between them. The CDR3 extends over 14 amino acids. Germline V gene sequence: CDR1 MNHEY, CDR2 SVGEGT. CDR3 residues: CASSYRGMGQPQHF. The CDR3, as DNA: TGTGCCAGCAGTTATCGGGGAATGGGACAGCCCCAGCATTTT.

V gene TRBV2 combines with J gene TRBJ1-4; D uncertain. Germline V lookup: CDR1 SNHLY, CDR2 FYNNEI. V shed 11 bases and J shed 7 bases, with 23 bases lying between them. The CDR3 runs 15 residues. The CDR3 here is CARTDLPVEGEKLFF. The CDR3 bases are TGTGCCCGAACTGACCTCCCGGTAGAGGGTGAAAAACTGTTTTTT.

The chain is built from TRBV7-9 and TRBJ2-5; 8 bases agree with TRBD1. The germline CDR1 and CDR2 sequences are SEHNR and FQNEAQ (reference sequence). Trimming cost V 4 bases and J 5 bases; bases outside gene matches: 12. The CDR3 runs to 16 residues. Here the CDR3 reads CASSSPRGRLAETQYF. Written as DNA, the CDR3 is TGTGCCAGCAGCTCCCCCAGGGGGCGGCTAGCGGAGACCCAGTACTTC.

V is TRBV6-2 or TRBV6-3 and J is TRBJ1-5, with TRBD1 identical over 7 bases. The germline gives CDR1 MNHEY, CDR2 SVGEGT. This CDR3 region has 17 residues. Germline trimming cut 2 bases from V and 1 base from J; bases unmatched to any gene: 8. The CDR3 region is CASSYRQGEGSNQPQHF. The CDR3 region has the DNA TGTGCCAGCAGTTACCGGCAGGGGGAAGGGAGCAATCAGCCCCAGCATTTT.

This sequence joins TRBV19 and TRBJ1-5; 10 positions agree with TRBD1. Germline loops: CDR1 LNHDA, CDR2 SQIVND (reference sequence). The CDR3 has 17 amino acids. The trim removed 3 bases at V and 5 bases at J, leaving 10 bases unmatched. This CDR3 is CASSMSLRQGAYQPQHF. The DNA of the CDR3 is TGTGCCAGTAGTATGAGTTTGAGACAGGGGGCTTATCAGCCCCAGCATTTT.

The chain has TRBV13 and TRBJ2-3; 12 bases line up with TRBD2. Trimming removed 5 bases from V and 6 bases from J; junction bases left unmatched: 9. This CDR3 has 16 amino acids. Germline lookup yields CDR1 PRHDT and CDR2 FYEKMQ (reference sequence). The CDR3 spells CASSPRLAGAGDTQYF. The CDR3 region has the DNA TGTGCCAGCAGCCCCCGACTAGCGGGAGCGGGGGATACGCAGTATTTT.

The chain is built from TRBV29-1 and TRBJ2-1; 9 bases line up with TRBD1. CDR1 and CDR2 (germline): SQVTM, ANQGSEA. The V segment lost 6 bases and the J segment 13 bases; nucleotides outside the gene matches: 1. The CDR3 contains 9 residues. The CDR3 spells CSVGQGQFF. The DNA for the CDR3 is TGCAGCGTGGGACAGGGACAGTTCTTC.

The V and J genes are TRBV6-5 and TRBJ2-1, with TRBD2 as a possible D gene (6 bases). Germline V lookup: CDR1 MNHEY, CDR2 SVGAGI. There are 15 residues in the CDR3. V lost 6 bases and J lost 8, with 20 bases in between. CDR3 bases: TGTGCCAGCAGCCCCACTGGGGGGAGCCTCCATGAGCAGTTCTTC. Protein product: CASSPTGGSLHEQFF.

This rearrangement joins TRBV12-2 to TRBJ1-1; TRBD1 is the table's D call, not checked against the DNA. TRBV12-2 is deemed a pseudogene. The CDR3 covers 20 residues. As DNA, the CDR3 is TGTGCAAGTCGCCCTACGGTCACCGACGGTGGGGACAGGATAAACACTGAAGCTTTCTTT. This gives the protein CASRPTVTDGGDRINTEAFF.

The chain recombines TRBV6-4 with TRBJ2-1, with TRBD2 matching 9 bases. Trimming cost V 6 bases and J 2 bases; bases outside gene matches: 5. In germline, CDR1 is MRHNA, CDR2 SNTAGT. CDR3 size: 15 residues. The CDR3 bases are TGTGCCAGCAGACCAACTAGCGGGCCCTACAATGAGCAGTTCTTC. Translated: CASRPTSGPYNEQFF.

This chain links TRBV7-6 with TRBJ2-5; TRBD1 matches 11 bases. Trimming took 2 bases from V and 5 from J; bases not matched to a gene: 7. Germline CDR1 is SGHVS and CDR2 is FNYEAQ. This CDR3 has 16 amino acids. CDR3 coding DNA: TGTGCCAGCAGCTTACCCGCCGGGACAGGGGGGGAGACCCAGTACTTC. Protein sequence: CASSLPAGTGGETQYF.

This clone was counted a single time. The rearrangement joins TRBV5-1 to TRBJ1-1; 9 bases map to TRBD1. This CDR3 is 15 amino acids long. Unmatched junction bases numbered 5, after V lost 3 bases and J lost 2 bases. CDR1 is SGHRS and CDR2 is YFSETQ in the germline V gene. The CDR3 nucleotides read TGCGCCAGCAGCTGGCGGGGACAGGGTAACACTGAAGCTTTCTTT. This encodes CASSWRGQGNTEAFF.

The chain is built from TRBV5-6 and TRBJ2-7; 7 nucleotides line up with TRBD1. The J segment lost 2 bases and the V segment lost 1 base, leaving 9 bases of the junction unmatched. In germline, CDR1 is SGHDT, CDR2 YYEEEE. This CDR3 has 16 residues. The CDR3 sequence: CASSLLGDSGPYEQYF. The CDR3, as DNA: TGTGCCAGCAGCTTGTTAGGGGACAGCGGCCCCTACGAGCAGTACTTC.

The chain combines TRBV11-3 with TRBJ2-3; D uncertain. V shed 3 bases and J shed 6 bases, with 7 bases lying between them. From germline, CDR1 is SGHNT and CDR2 YENEEA. The CDR3 loop spans 12 amino acids. This CDR3 reads CASSFGWDTQYF. Written as DNA, the CDR3 is TGTGCCAGCAGCTTCGGTTGGGATACGCAGTATTTT.

The genes are TRBV6-5 and TRBJ2-5, with D possibly matching TRBD2 (6 bases). CDR3 length: 12 residues. CDR1 and CDR2 (germline): MNHEY, SVGAGI. V shed 2 bases and J shed 14 bases, with 15 bases lying between them. The CDR3 here is CASSYGGTRTYF. For the CDR3, the DNA is TGTGCCAGCAGTTACGGGGGGACTCGAACCTACTTC.